This TCR beta chain was identified in a study of vaccination and CD4 T cells after COVID-19. Study information: For post-vaccine samples, collection took place a median approximately 78 days after dose two, ranging from 14 to 241. Cells received overlapping spike peptides from SARS-CoV-2, HCoV-NL63, HCoV-OC43 and HCoV-229E as stimulation.

Specified treatment: roughly ten-day PBMC culture with coronavirus spike peptide pools or control peptides (ViraFEST assay). This clonotype came up a few times. Its target is not known. Per the germline V gene, CDR1 is GTSNPN and CDR2 is SVGIG (reference sequence). This CDR3 has 13 amino acids. Trimming cost V 1 base and J 7 bases, with 13 bases left between them. The Oncomine TCR Beta short-read assay was what sequenced the DNA obtained from cultured CD4+ T cells. TCRdb reprocessed the PCR reads via MiXCR and lists one record per CDR3 protein. The data show fewer than 12,000 distinct CDR3 sequences, over 40% seen once.

The V call is TRBV30, the J call TRBJ1-2; a weak D match, TRBD1 (6 bases). This receptor was obtained from a human donor who had recovered from COVID-19. Sequences were obtained from CD4+ T cells from blood, cultured in vitro. The CDR3 here is CAWSAYRVAGYTF. The DNA for the CDR3 is TGTGCCTGGAGTGCGTACAGGGTGGCTGGCTACACCTTC.